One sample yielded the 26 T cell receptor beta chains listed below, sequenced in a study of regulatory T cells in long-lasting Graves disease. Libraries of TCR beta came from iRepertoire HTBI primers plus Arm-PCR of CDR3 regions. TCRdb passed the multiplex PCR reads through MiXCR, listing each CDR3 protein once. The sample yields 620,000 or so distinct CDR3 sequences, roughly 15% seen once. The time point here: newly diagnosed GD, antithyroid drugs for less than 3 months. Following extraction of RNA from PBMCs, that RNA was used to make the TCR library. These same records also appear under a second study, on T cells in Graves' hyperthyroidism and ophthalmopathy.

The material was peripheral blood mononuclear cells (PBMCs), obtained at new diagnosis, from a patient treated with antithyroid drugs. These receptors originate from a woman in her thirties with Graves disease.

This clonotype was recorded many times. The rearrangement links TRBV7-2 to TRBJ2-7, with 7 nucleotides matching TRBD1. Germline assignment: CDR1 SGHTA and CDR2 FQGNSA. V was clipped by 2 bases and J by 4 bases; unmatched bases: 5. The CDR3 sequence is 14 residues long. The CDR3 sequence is CASSLRQGIYEQYF. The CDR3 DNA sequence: TGTGCCAGCAGCTTAAGACAGGGTATTTACGAGCAGTACTTC.

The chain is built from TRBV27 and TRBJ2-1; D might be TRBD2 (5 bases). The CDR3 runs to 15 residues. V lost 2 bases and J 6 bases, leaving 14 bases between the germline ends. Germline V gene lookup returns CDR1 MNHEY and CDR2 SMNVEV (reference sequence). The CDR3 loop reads CASSLNDGVTNEQFF. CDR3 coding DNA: TGTGCCAGCAGTTTAAATGACGGGGTCACCAATGAGCAGTTCTTC.

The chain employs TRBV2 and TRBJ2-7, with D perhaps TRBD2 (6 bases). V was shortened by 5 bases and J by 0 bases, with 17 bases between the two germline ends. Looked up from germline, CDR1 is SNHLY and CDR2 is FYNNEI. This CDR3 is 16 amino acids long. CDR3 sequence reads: CASSFHRDSSSYEQYF. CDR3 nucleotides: TGTGCCAGCAGTTTCCACCGGGACTCCAGCTCCTACGAGCAGTACTTC.

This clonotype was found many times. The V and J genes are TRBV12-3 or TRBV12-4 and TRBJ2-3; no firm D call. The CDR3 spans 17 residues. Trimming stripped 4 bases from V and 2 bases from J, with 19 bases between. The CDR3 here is CASSSERRIEVTDTQYF. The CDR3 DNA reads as TGTGCCAGCAGTTCTGAGAGGCGGATCGAAGTCACAGATACGCAGTATTTT.

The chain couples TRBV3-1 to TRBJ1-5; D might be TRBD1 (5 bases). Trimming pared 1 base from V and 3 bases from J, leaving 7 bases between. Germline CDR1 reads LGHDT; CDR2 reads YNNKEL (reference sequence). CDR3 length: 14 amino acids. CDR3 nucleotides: TGTGCCAGCAGCCAAGGAGGGACCAATCAGCCCCAGCATTTT. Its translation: CASSQGGTNQPQHF.

The CDR3 here is CASRSGRVSSYNSPLHF. The CDR3 DNA follows: TGTGCCAGCAGAAGTGGCAGGGTTAGCTCCTATAATTCACCCCTCCACTTT. The chain uses TRBV28 and TRBJ1-6, with a tentative D call TRBD1 (5 bases). The CDR3 is made up of 17 amino acids. V was trimmed by 6 bases and J by 0 bases, leaving 15 bases between them. Germline V CDR1 and CDR2: MDHEN, SYDVKM.

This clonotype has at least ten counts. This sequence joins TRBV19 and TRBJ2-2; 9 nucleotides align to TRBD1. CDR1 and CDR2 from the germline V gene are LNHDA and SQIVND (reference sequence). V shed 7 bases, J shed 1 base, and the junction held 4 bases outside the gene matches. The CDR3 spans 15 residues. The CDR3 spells CASTWGQGNTGELFF. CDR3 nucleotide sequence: TGTGCCAGTACCTGGGGACAGGGGAACACCGGGGAGCTGTTTTTT. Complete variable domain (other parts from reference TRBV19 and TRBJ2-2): DGGITQSPKYLFRKEGQNVTLSCEQNLNHDAMYWYRQDPGQGLRLIYYSQIVNDFQKGDIAEGYSVSREKKESFPLTVTSAQKNPTAFYLCASTWGQGNTGELFFGEGSRLTVL.

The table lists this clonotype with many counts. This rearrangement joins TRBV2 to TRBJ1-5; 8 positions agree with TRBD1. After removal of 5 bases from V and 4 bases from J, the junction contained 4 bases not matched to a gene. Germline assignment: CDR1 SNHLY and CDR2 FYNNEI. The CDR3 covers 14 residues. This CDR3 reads CASSSTGVNQPQHF. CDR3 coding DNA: TGTGCCAGCAGTTCGACAGGGGTGAATCAGCCCCAGCATTTT.

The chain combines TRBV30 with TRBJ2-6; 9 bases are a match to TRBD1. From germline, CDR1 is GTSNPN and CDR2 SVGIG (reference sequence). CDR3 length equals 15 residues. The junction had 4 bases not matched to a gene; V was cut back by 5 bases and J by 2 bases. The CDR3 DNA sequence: TGTGCCTGGTCCCGGGACAGGGCTGGGGCCAACGTCCTGACTTTC. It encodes CAWSRDRAGANVLTF.

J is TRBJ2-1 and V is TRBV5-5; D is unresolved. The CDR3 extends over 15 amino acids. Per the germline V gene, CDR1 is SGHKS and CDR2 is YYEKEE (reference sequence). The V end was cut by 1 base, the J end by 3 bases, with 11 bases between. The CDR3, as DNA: TGTGCCAGCAGCTTGAATCTAGTGGACTACAATGAGCAGTTCTTC. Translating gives CASSLNLVDYNEQFF.

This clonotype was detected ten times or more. CDR3: CASSLGNTNQETQYF. The CDR3 DNA reads as TGTGCCAGCAGCTTAGGCAACACGAACCAAGAGACCCAGTACTTC. The V gene is TRBV7-9, the J gene TRBJ2-5; D remains unclear. From germline, CDR1 is SEHNR and CDR2 FQNEAQ (reference sequence). CDR3 length: 15 residues. V lost 1 base and J lost 0, with 9 bases in between.

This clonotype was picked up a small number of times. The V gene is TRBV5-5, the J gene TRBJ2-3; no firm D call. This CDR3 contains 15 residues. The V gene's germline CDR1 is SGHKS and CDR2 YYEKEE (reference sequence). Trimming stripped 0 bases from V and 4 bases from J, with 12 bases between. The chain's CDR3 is CASSLVGTPSDTQYF. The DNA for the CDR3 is TGTGCCAGCAGCTTGGTGGGCACGCCCTCAGATACGCAGTATTTT.

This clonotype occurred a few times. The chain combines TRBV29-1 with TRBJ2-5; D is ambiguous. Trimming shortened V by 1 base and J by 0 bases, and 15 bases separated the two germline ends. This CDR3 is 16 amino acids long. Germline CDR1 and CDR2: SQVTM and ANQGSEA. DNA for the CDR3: TGCAGCGTTGAAGCAATTTCTAGAACAGACCAAGAGACCCAGTACTTC. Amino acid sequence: CSVEAISRTDQETQYF.

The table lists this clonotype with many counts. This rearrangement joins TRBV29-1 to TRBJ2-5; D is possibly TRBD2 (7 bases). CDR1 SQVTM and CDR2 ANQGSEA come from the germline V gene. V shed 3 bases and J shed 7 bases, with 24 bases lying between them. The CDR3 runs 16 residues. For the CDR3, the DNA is TGCAGCGTTGATCTCTTTCGGGTCGGGGGGCAGGCGACCCAGTACTTC. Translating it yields CSVDLFRVGGQATQYF.

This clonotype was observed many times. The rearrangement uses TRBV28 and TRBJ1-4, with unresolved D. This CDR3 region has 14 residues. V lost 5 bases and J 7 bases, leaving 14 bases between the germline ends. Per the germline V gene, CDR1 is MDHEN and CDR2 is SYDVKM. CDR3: CASSTFTSGEKLFF. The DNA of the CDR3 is TGTGCCAGCAGTACATTTACCTCTGGTGAAAAACTGTTTTTT.

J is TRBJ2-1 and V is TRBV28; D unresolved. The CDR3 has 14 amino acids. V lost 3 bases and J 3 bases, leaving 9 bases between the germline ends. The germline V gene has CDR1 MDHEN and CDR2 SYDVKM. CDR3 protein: CASSFIVGYNEQFF. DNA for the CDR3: TGTGCCAGCAGTTTCATCGTCGGCTACAATGAGCAGTTCTTC.

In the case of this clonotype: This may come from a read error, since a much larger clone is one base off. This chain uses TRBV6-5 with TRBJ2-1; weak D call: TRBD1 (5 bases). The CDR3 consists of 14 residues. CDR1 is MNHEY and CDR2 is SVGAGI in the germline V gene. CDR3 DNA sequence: TGTGCCAGCAGTTACTCGGCAGGGTGGAATGAGCTGTTCTTC. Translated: CASSYSAGWNELFF.

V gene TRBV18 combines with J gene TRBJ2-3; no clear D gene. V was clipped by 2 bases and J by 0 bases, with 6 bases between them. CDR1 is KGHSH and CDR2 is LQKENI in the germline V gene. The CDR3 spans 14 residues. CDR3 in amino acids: CASSPIRSTDTQYF. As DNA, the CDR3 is TGTGCCAGCTCACCAATACGGAGCACAGATACGCAGTATTTT.

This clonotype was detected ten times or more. The CDR3 sequence: CASRSSGSVTDTQYF. The CDR3 DNA sequence: TGTGCCAGCAGATCTAGCGGGAGTGTCACAGATACGCAGTATTTT. The V and J genes are TRBV6-1 and TRBJ2-3, with 10 bases lining up with TRBD2. The CDR3 loop spans 15 amino acids. From germline, CDR1 is MNHNS and CDR2 SASEGT. Unmatched junction bases numbered 5, after V lost 6 bases and J lost 2 bases.

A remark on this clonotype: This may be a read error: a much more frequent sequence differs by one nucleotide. The DNA of the CDR3 is TGTGCCAGCAGCTTGGTTGGGACTAGCGGCTCGAACGAGCAGTGCTTC. Amino acid sequence: CASSLVGTSGSNEQCF. The rearrangement uses TRBV7-2 and TRBJ2-7, with 11 bases fitting TRBD2. The CDR3 covers 16 residues. From germline, CDR1 is SGHTA and CDR2 FQGNSA.

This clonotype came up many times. The CDR3 region is CASRDSRGGRQPQHF. CDR3 sequence (DNA): TGCGCCAGCAGAGACAGTCGCGGGGGAAGGCAGCCCCAGCATTTT. V gene TRBV10-2 combines with J gene TRBJ1-5; perhaps TRBD1 as D (5 bases). The V and J ends lost 6 bases and 7 bases respectively, with 19 bases between them. The CDR3 is made up of 15 amino acids. The V gene's germline CDR1 is WSHSY and CDR2 SAAADI.

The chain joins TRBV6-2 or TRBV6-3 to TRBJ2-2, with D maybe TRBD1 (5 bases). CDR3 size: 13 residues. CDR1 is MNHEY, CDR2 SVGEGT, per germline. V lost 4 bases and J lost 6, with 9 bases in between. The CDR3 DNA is TGTGCCAGCAGTTTCAGGGTTTCCGGGGAGCTGTTTTTT. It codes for CASSFRVSGELFF.

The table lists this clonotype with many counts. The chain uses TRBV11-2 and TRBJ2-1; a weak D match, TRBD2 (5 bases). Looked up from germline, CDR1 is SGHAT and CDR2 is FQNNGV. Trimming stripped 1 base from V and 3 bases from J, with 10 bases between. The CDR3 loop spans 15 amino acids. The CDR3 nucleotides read TGTGCCAGCAGCTTAGTGACGGGGAACTACAATGAGCAGTTCTTC. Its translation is CASSLVTGNYNEQFF.

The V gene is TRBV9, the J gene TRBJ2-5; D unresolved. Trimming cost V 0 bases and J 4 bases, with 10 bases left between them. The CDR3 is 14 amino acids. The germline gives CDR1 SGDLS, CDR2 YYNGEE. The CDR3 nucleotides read TGTGCCAGCAGCGTAGACGCGTCTCCAGAGACCCAGTACTTC. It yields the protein CASSVDASPETQYF.

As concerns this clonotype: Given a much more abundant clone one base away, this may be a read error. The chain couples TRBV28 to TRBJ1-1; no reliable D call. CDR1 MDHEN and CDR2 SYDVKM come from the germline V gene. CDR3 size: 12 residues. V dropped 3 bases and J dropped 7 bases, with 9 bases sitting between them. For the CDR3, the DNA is TGTGCCAGCAGTTTCGGAGAGATTGAAGCTTTCTTT. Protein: CASSFGEIEAFF.

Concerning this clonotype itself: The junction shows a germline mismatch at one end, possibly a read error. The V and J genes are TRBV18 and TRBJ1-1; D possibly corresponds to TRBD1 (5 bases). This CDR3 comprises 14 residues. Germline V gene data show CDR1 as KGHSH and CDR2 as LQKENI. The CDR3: CASSPQGLNAEAFF. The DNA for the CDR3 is TGTGCCAGCTCACCACAGGGGCTGAACGCTGAAGCTTTCTTT. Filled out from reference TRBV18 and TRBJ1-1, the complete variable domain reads NAGVMQNPRHLVRRRGQEARLRCSPMKGHSHVYWYRQLPEEGLKFMVYLQKENIIDESGMPKERFSAEFPKEGPSILRIQQVVRGDSAAYFCASSPQGLNAEAFFGQGTRLTVV.